This T cell receptor beta chain derives from a study of brain T cells in children with intractable seizures. Some clones are missing from TCRdb's copy, which holds only in-frame ones; the method was immunoSEQ multiplex PCR. The top ten hold 3.5% to 4% of the sample, which has under 150,000 clones, 94% seen once. Germline V CDR1 and CDR2: GTSNPN, SVGIG (reference sequence). The CDR3 has 14 residues. V shed 0 bases and J shed 10 bases, with 18 bases lying between them. The sequence was obtained from a boy under three years old with hemimegalencephaly and intractable seizures. This material consisted of peripheral blood, taken at surgery. This rearrangement joins TRBV30 to TRBJ1-1; tentative D call: TRBD1 (5 bases). In DNA, the CDR3 is TGTGCCTGGAGTGTACGACAGCGAGGGAGGGCAGCTTTCTTT. Translated: CAWSVRQRGRAAFF.